This TCR beta chain is drawn from a study of regulatory T cells in long-lasting Graves disease. On the study more broadly: Freshly diagnosed Graves' patients had used antithyroid drugs for under 3 months.

The CDR3 runs to 16 residues. J was trimmed by 4 bases and V by 0 bases; bases with no gene match: 5. From germline, CDR1 is SGHNT and CDR2 YENEEA. Time point specified: newly diagnosed GD, antithyroid drugs for less than 3 months. The TCR library used RNA extracted from PBMCs. An approximately 10-milliliter sample of peripheral blood was drawn into EDTA tubes. Libraries of TCR beta came from iRepertoire HTBI primers plus Arm-PCR of CDR3 regions. TCRdb recomputed calls from the multiplex PCR reads with MiXCR, one row per CDR3 protein. The data contain over 350,000 distinct CDR3 sequences, approximately 16% of them seen just once; the ten biggest clones take up about 7.6%. This clonotype showed up many times. This sample was shared with a second study, whose subject was T cells in Graves' hyperthyroidism and ophthalmopathy.

The TCR was taken from a woman aged 40 to 50 with Graves disease. The rearrangement links TRBV11-3 to TRBJ2-1; 8 nucleotides align to TRBD2. This sample comprised peripheral blood mononuclear cells (PBMCs), obtained at new diagnosis, from a patient treated with antithyroid drugs. For the CDR3, the DNA is TGTGCCAGCAGCTTAGATGGTACTAGCGGATACAATGAGCAGTTCTTC. Its translation: CASSLDGTSGYNEQFF.